Shown below are 18 T cell receptor beta chains from a single sample sequenced in a study of regulatory T cells in long-lasting Graves disease. The time point denotes: persistent/refractory GD, antithyroid drugs over 5 years with positive TRAb. Preparation of the TCR library used RNA extracted from PBMCs. According to the study, TCR beta libraries were built with iRepertoire HTBI primers and CDR3-region Arm-PCR. From the multiplex PCR reads, TCRdb called clonotypes with MiXCR, one entry per CDR3 protein. The sample yields around 510,000 distinct CDR3 sequences, around 20% seen once. The source material was peripheral blood mononuclear cells (PBMCs), sampled when the disease was refractory, from a patient treated with antithyroid drugs. The receptors were gathered from a female donor with Graves disease.

A word on this clonotype: The CDR3 does not end in the conserved phenylalanine or tryptophan, so this is likely a read error. The limits of the CDR3 on the DNA are not certain, so only TCRdb's listed CDR3 is given. This chain joins TRBV24-1 and TRBJ2-7; the table's TRBD2 call for D was not verified on the DNA. Termini included, the CDR3 measures 10 amino acids. Germline values: CDR1 KGHDR, CDR2 SFDVKD. CDR3 in amino acids: CATSDGRLAG.

This clonotype was detected only a few times. The V and J genes are TRBV6-1 and TRBJ1-2, with D possibly TRBD1 on 5 matching bases. Germline lookup yields CDR1 MNHNS and CDR2 SASEGT. The ends were cut back, 5 bases at V and 1 base at J, with 20 bases in the middle. This CDR3 is 17 amino acids long. The CDR3 loop is CASSTPGPNVINYGYTF. The CDR3 region has the DNA TGTGCCAGCAGTACGCCGGGACCCAATGTCATTAACTATGGCTACACCTTC.

This clonotype was counted ten times or more. The chain recombines TRBV6-1 with TRBJ2-7; D unclear. V lost 5 bases and J 6 bases, leaving 14 bases between the germline ends. The germline V gene encodes CDR1 MNHNS and CDR2 SASEGT. The CDR3 totals 13 residues. The CDR3 nucleotides read TGTGCCAGCAGTCCCATCCACCTCGGCGAGCAGTACTTC. Translating gives CASSPIHLGEQYF.

This clonotype was observed many times. This sequence joins TRBV28 and TRBJ2-2; tentative D call: TRBD2 (6 bases). The germline V gene has CDR1 MDHEN and CDR2 SYDVKM. V was clipped by 5 bases and J by 4 bases, with 17 bases between them. The CDR3 covers 16 residues. The CDR3 reads CASSPPGSGVTGELFF. The DNA for the CDR3 is TGTGCCAGCAGTCCTCCGGGTAGCGGAGTCACCGGGGAGCTGTTTTTT.

This clonotype was seen only a few times. J is TRBJ2-5 and V is TRBV4-2; no definite D call. Trimming left V 0 bases short and J 5 bases short, with 10 bases between. There are 14 residues in the CDR3. Germline CDR1 LGHNA, CDR2 YNFKEQ. CDR3 residues: CASSQDWMGETQYF. DNA for the CDR3: TGTGCCAGCAGCCAAGATTGGATGGGGGAGACCCAGTACTTC.

This clonotype occurred a few times. V and J are TRBV4-2 and TRBJ2-1; 7 bases align to TRBD2. This CDR3 has 15 residues. Per germline, CDR1 LGHNA and CDR2 YNFKEQ. The trim removed 0 bases at V and 9 bases at J, leaving 8 bases unmatched. In DNA form, the CDR3 reads TGTGCCAGCAGCCAAGAACTCGCGGGAGATCCTGAGCAGTTCTTC. Translation gives CASSQELAGDPEQFF.

On this clonotype: Given the absence of the conserved phenylalanine or tryptophan at the CDR3 end, a read error is likely. V usage is TRBV19 and J usage is TRBJ1-2; possibly TRBD1 for D (6 bases). Deletions cut 3 bases from V and 7 bases from J, with 15 bases between. This CDR3 spans 14 amino acids. Germline V gene data show CDR1 as LNHDA and CDR2 as SQIVND (reference sequence). The CDR3 sequence: CASSMAGGEVGYTS. CDR3 DNA sequence: TGTGCCAGTAGTATGGCGGGGGGCGAGGTTGGCTACACCTCC.

The chain uses TRBV4-1 and TRBJ2-7; D may correspond to TRBD1 or TRBD2 (6 bases each). V lost 4 bases and J 4 bases, leaving 17 bases between the germline ends. Germline V gene sequence: CDR1 MGHRA, CDR2 YSYEKL. The CDR3 length is 15 residues. CDR3 loop: CASSPRDGGPYEQYF. The DNA for the CDR3 is TGCGCCAGCAGCCCTCGGGATGGGGGGCCGTACGAGCAGTACTTC.

This clonotype was observed a few times. This sequence joins TRBV27 and TRBJ2-7; D gene unclear. The V end lost 2 bases, the J end lost 5 bases, and 10 bases lay between the germline ends. This CDR3 has 13 amino acids. From germline, CDR1 is MNHEY and CDR2 SMNVEV (reference sequence). Written as DNA, the CDR3 is TGTGCCAGCAGTTTACCGAACGGAGACGAGCAGTACTTC. Translating gives CASSLPNGDEQYF.

This clonotype was counted at least ten times. The genes are TRBV28 and TRBJ1-5; 7 bases fit TRBD1. The V gene end was trimmed by 6 bases and the J gene end by 7 bases; junction bases not matched to a gene: 9. This CDR3 is 14 amino acids long. Germline CDR1 MDHEN, CDR2 SYDVKM. CDR3 residues: CASRRDSSGQPQHF. CDR3 nucleotides: TGTGCCAGCAGACGGGACAGCTCTGGGCAGCCCCAGCATTTT.

V and J are TRBV6-1 and TRBJ2-7; TRBD2 agrees at 8 bases. The length of the CDR3 is 15 residues. The J segment lost 2 bases and the V segment lost 6 bases, leaving 9 bases of the junction unmatched. Germline assignment: CDR1 MNHNS and CDR2 SASEGT. CDR3 residues: CASSLSGKGPYEQYF. CDR3 in DNA: TGTGCCAGCAGCCTTAGCGGGAAGGGGCCCTACGAGCAGTACTTC.

This sequence joins TRBV19 and TRBJ1-5, with unresolved D. Per germline, CDR1 LNHDA and CDR2 SQIVND (reference sequence). Trimming left V 3 bases short and J 0 bases short, with 18 bases between. The CDR3 totals 18 residues. CDR3 DNA: TGTGCCAGTAGTATGAGTAGTAGAGGAGCGTATAGCAATCAGCCCCAGCATTTT. Its protein is CASSMSSRGAYSNQPQHF.

The CDR3 loop reads CASSIDLVYEQYF. The CDR3 DNA reads TGTGCCAGTAGTATAGATTTGGTGTACGAGCAGTACTTC. This chain uses TRBV19 with TRBJ2-7; D call uncertain. CDR3 length: 13 amino acids. Looked up from germline, CDR1 is LNHDA and CDR2 is SQIVND (reference sequence). The germline V and J ends were trimmed by 0 bases and 4 bases, with 7 bases remaining between them.

This chain uses TRBV6-1 with TRBJ2-1, with 9 bases fitting TRBD2. Germline V lookup: CDR1 MNHNS, CDR2 SASEGT. Germline trimming cut 6 bases from V and 4 bases from J; bases unmatched to any gene: 7. CDR3 length: 15 amino acids. The CDR3 sequence: CASSILAGPYNEQFF. Here the CDR3 DNA reads TGTGCCAGCAGCATACTAGCGGGTCCTTACAATGAGCAGTTCTTC.

This clonotype was seen only a few times. The chain has TRBV20-1 and TRBJ2-5; D not certain. From germline, CDR1 is DFQATT and CDR2 SNEGSKA (reference sequence). The CDR3 covers 14 residues. V lost 0 bases and J 2 bases, leaving 10 bases between the germline ends. DNA of the CDR3: TGCAGTGCTAGAGATCAGCGAGTTCAAGAGACCCAGTACTTC. It codes for CSARDQRVQETQYF.

Turning to this clonotype: This sequence may be a read error, since a much larger clone differs from it by one base. This sequence joins TRBV28 and TRBJ1-1; the D gene is possibly TRBD1 (5 bases). The germline CDR1 and CDR2 sequences are MDHEN and SYDVKM. The CDR3 runs to 13 residues. The CDR3 DNA follows: TGTGCCAGCGCGCCGTGGGGGAACACTGAAGCTCTCTTT. Residues: CASAPWGNTEALF.

There are many counts of this clonotype. This chain joins TRBV19 and TRBJ1-1, with 8 bases lining up with TRBD1. The germline CDR1 and CDR2 sequences are LNHDA and SQIVND (reference sequence). Trimming cost V 6 bases and J 3 bases; bases outside gene matches: 6. The CDR3 has 14 residues. CDR3 coding DNA: TGTGCCAGTAGGCCGGACAGGGTGGACACTGAAGCTTTCTTT. Protein: CASRPDRVDTEAFF.

This clonotype was seen at least ten times. This sequence joins TRBV6-1 and TRBJ1-1; D is unresolved. Trimming shortened V by 7 bases and J by 1 base, and 10 bases separated the two germline ends. The CDR3 runs 13 residues. Germline CDR1 reads MNHNS; CDR2 reads SASEGT. This chain's CDR3 is CASNQSPNTEAFF. The CDR3 DNA is TGTGCCAGCAATCAGAGCCCGAACACTGAAGCTTTCTTT.